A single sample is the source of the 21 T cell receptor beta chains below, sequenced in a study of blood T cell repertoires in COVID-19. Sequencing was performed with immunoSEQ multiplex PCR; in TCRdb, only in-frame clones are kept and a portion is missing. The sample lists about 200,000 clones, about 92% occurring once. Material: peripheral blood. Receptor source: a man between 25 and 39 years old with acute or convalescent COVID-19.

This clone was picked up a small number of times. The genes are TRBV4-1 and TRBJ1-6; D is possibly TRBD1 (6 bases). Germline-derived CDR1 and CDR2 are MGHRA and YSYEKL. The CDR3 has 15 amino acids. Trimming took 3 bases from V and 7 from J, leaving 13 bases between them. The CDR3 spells CASSQIYRENSPLHF. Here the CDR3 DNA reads TGCGCCAGCAGCCAGATTTACAGGGAAAATTCACCCCTCCACTTT.

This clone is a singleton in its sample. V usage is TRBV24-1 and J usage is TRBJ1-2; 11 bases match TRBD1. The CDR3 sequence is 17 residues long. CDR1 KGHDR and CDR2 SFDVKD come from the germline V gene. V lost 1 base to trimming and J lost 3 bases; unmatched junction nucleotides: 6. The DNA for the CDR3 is TGTGCCACCAGTGATTTAGGGACAGGGGGTATCGACTATGGCTACACCTTC. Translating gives CATSDLGTGGIDYGYTF.

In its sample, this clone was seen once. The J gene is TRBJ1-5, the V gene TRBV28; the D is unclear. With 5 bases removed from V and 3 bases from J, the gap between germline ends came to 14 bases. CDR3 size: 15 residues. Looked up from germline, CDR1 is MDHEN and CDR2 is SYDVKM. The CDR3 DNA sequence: TGTGCCAGCAGTCATAGAACGGGTGCCAATCAGCCCCAGCATTTT. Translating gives CASSHRTGANQPQHF. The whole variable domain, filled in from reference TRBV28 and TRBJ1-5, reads DVKVTQSSRYLVKRTGEKVFLECVQDMDHENMFWYRQDPGLGLRLIYFSYDVKMKEKGDIPEGYSVSREKKERFSLILESASTNQTSMYLCASSHRTGANQPQHFGDGTRLSIL.

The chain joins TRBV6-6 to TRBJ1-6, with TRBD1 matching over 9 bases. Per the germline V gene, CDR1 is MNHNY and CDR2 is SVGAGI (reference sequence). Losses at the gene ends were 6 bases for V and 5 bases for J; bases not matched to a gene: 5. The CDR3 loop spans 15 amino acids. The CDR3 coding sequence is TGTGCCAGCAGCCGGGGACAGGGCGATAATTCACCCCTCCACTTT. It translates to CASSRGQGDNSPLHF.

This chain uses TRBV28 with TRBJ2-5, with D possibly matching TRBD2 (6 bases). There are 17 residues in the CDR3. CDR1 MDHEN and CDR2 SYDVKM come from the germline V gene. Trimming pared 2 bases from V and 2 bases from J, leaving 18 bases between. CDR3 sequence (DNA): TGTGCCAGCAGTTTAGGTCAACTAGTAGCGGAGCAAGAGACCCAGTACTTC. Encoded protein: CASSLGQLVAEQETQYF.

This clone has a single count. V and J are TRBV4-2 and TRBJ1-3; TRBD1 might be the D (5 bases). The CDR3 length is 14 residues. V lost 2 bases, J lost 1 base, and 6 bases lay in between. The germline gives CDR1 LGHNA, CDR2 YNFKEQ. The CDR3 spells CASSQPGSGNTIYF. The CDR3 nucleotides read TGTGCCAGCAGCCAACCAGGGTCTGGAAACACCATATATTTT.

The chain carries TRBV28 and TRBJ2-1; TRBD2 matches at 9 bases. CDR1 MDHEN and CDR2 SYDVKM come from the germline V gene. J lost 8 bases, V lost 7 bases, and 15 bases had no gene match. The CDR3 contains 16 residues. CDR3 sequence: CASTLLGASGTHEQFF. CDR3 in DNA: TGTGCCAGCACCCTTTTGGGAGCTAGCGGGACTCATGAGCAGTTCTTC.

The CDR3 DNA reads TGTGCCTGGAGTCTAGGGGACAGGGTAATAGGTGGAAACACCATATATTTT. It specifies CAWSLGDRVIGGNTIYF. The rearrangement joins TRBV30 to TRBJ1-3; 9 bases align to TRBD1. J lost 3 bases, V lost 2 bases, and 11 bases had no gene match. Looked up from germline, CDR1 is GTSNPN and CDR2 is SVGIG (reference sequence). The CDR3 is made up of 17 amino acids.

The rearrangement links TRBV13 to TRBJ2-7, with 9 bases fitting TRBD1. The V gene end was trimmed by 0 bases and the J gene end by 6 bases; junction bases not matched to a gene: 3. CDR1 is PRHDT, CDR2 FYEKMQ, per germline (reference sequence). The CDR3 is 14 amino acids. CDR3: CASSLGTGGTEQYF. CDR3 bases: TGTGCCAGCAGCTTAGGCACAGGGGGCACCGAGCAGTACTTC.

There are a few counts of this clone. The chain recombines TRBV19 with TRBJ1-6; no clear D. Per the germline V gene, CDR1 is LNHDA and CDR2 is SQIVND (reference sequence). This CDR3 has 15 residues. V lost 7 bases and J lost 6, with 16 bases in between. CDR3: CASTSGGRVNSPLHF. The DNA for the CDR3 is TGTGCCAGTACCTCCGGCGGCAGAGTTAATTCACCCCTCCACTTT.

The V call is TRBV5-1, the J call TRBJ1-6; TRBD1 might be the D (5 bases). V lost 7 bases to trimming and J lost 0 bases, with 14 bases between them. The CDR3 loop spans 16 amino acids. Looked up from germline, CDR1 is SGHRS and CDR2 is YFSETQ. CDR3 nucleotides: TGCGCCAGCCGGGTTTGGGGCAGCTCCTATAATTCACCCCTCCACTTT. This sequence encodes CASRVWGSSYNSPLHF. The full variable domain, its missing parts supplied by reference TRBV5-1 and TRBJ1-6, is KAGVTQTPRYLIKTRGQQVTLSCSPISGHRSVSWYQQTPGQGLQFLFEYFSETQRNKGNFPGRFSGRQFSNSRSEMNVSTLELGDSALYLCASRVWGSSYNSPLHFGNGTRLTVT.

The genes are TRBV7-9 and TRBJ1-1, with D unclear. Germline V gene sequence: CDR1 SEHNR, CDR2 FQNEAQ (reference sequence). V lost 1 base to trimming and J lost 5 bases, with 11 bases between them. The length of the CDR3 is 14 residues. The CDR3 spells CASSLDDIRTEAFF. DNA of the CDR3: TGTGCCAGCAGCTTAGACGACATCCGAACTGAAGCTTTCTTT. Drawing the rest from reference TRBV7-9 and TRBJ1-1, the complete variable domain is DTGVSQNPRHKITKRGQNVTFRCDPISEHNRLYWYRQTLGQGPEFLTYFQNEAQLEKSRLLSDRFSAERPKGSFSTLEIQRTEQGDSAMYLCASSLDDIRTEAFFGQGTRLTVV.

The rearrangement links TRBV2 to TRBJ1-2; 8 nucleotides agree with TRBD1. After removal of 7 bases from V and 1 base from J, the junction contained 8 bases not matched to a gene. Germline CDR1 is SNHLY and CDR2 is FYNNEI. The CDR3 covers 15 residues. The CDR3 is CASTFEQGVNYGYTF. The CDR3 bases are TGTGCCAGCACTTTCGAACAGGGGGTTAACTATGGCTACACCTTC.

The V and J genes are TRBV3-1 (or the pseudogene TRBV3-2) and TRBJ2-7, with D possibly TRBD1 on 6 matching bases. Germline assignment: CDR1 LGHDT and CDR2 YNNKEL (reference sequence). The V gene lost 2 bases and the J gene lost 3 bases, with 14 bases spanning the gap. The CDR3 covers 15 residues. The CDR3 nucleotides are TGTGCCAGCAGCCAAAACCCGGACAGCTACTACGAGCAGTACTTC. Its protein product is CASSQNPDSYYEQYF.

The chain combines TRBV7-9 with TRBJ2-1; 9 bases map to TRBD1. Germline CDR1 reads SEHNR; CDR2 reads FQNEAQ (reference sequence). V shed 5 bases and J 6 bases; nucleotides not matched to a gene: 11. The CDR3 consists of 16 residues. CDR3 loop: CASSPLGQGYSNEQFF. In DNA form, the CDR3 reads TGTGCCAGCAGCCCCCTGGGACAGGGTTATAGCAATGAGCAGTTCTTC.

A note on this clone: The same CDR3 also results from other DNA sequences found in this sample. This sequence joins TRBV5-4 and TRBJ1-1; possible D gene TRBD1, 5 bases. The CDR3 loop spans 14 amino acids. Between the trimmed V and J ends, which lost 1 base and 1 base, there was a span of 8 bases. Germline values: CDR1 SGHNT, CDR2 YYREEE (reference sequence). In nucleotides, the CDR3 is TGTGCCAGCAGCTTGAAAACAGGGAACACTGAAGCTTTCTTT. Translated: CASSLKTGNTEAFF.

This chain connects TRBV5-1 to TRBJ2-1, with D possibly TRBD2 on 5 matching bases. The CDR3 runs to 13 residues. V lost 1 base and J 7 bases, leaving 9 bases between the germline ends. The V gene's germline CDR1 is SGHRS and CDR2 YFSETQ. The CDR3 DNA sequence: TGCGCCAGCAGCTTGAGCGGTCTGAATGAGCAGTTCTTC. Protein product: CASSLSGLNEQFF.

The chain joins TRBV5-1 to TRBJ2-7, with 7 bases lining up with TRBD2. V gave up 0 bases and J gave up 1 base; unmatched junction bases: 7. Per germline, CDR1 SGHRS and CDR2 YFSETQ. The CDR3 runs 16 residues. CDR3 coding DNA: TGCGCCAGCAGCTTGGGCCGTCGACTAGCTTCCTACGAGCAGTACTTC. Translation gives CASSLGRRLASYEQYF.

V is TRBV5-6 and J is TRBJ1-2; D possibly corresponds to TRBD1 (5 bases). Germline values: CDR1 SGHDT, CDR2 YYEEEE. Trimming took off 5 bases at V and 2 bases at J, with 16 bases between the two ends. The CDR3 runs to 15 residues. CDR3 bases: TGTGCCAGCAGGCACAGGAGGGGACCCAACTATGGCTACACCTTC. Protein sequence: CASRHRRGPNYGYTF.

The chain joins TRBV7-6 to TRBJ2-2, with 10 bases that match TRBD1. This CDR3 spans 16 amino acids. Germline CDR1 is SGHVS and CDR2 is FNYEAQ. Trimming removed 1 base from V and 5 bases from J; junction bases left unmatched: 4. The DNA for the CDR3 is TGTGCCAGCAGCTTAGTGACAGGGGGCCGTACCGGGGAGCTGTTTTTT. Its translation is CASSLVTGGRTGELFF.

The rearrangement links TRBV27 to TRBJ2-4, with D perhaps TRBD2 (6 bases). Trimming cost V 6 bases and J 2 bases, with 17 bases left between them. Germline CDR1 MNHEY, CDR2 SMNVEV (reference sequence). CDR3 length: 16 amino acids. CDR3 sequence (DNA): TGTGCCAGCAGCGGGGGACGTCTCCTCACCAAAAACATTCAGTACTTC. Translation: CASSGGRLLTKNIQYF.